The 16 T cell receptor beta chains below all came from one sample that was sequenced in a study of blood T cell repertoires in COVID-19. Libraries were prepared by immunoSEQ multiplex PCR; TCRdb keeps only in-frame clonotypes and omits some of them. The data show 150,000 to 200,000 clones, with 70% to 90% seen just once and 20% to 25% held by the top ten. The specimen was peripheral blood. All receptors come from a man in his fifties or sixties with active or convalescent COVID-19.

J is TRBJ1-3 and V is TRBV7-2, with a weak D call TRBD1 (6 bases). The V gene's germline CDR1 is SGHTA and CDR2 FQGNSA. The CDR3 sequence is 15 residues long. Trimming removed 1 base from V and 4 bases from J, with 11 bases in between. The CDR3 sequence: CASSLVGGSGNTIYF. The CDR3 DNA reads as TGTGCCAGCAGCTTAGTAGGGGGTAGCGGAAACACCATATATTTT.

V usage is TRBV19 and J usage is TRBJ1-6; 11 nucleotides match TRBD1. The ends lost 5 bases at V and 11 bases at J; junction bases unmatched: 14. Germline lookup yields CDR1 LNHDA and CDR2 SQIVND (reference sequence). CDR3 size: 17 residues. In DNA, the CDR3 is TGTGCCAGTAGTGCCTCCCACGGGACAGGGGGTTTAGCACCCCTCCACTTT. It encodes CASSASHGTGGLAPLHF.

The J gene is TRBJ1-5, the V gene TRBV6-5; 7 bases fit TRBD1. Germline V lookup: CDR1 MNHEY, CDR2 SVGAGI. J gave up 9 bases and V 7 bases, and 15 bases lay outside the gene matches. The CDR3 extends over 15 amino acids. The CDR3 here is CASTQDRPTRAPQHF. DNA of the CDR3: TGTGCCAGCACCCAGGACAGGCCTACCCGGGCGCCCCAGCATTTT.

CDR3 nucleotide sequence: TGTGCCAGTAGTAGGGTTACGCAGGTAATGAACACTGAAGCTTTCTTT. It specifies CASSRVTQVMNTEAFF. This chain links TRBV19 with TRBJ1-1; D not resolved. CDR1 and CDR2 (germline): LNHDA, SQIVND (reference sequence). This CDR3 region has 16 residues. Trimming stripped 4 bases from V and 0 bases from J, with 15 bases between.

V is TRBV6-5 and J is TRBJ1-2, with 9 positions matching TRBD1. Per germline, CDR1 MNHEY and CDR2 SVGAGI. The junction had 5 bases not matched to a gene; V was cut back by 4 bases and J by 2 bases. The CDR3 runs 15 residues. The CDR3 DNA reads TGTGCCAGCAGTTCCCCCGGGACAGGGAACTATGGCTACACCTTC. Protein: CASSSPGTGNYGYTF.

The V call is TRBV5-4, the J call TRBJ2-1; 8 bases agree with TRBD1. Trimming cost V 3 bases and J 5 bases; bases outside gene matches: 4. From germline, CDR1 is SGHNT and CDR2 YYREEE (reference sequence). The CDR3 sequence is 14 residues long. CDR3: CASSSRTGNNEQFF. The CDR3 nucleotides are TGTGCCAGCAGCTCGAGGACAGGGAACAATGAGCAGTTCTTC.

This clone was detected only once. This sequence joins TRBV11-2 and TRBJ1-1, with 8 bases lining up with TRBD1. The length of the CDR3 is 15 residues. Germline V gene data show CDR1 as SGHAT and CDR2 as FQNNGV. Trimming at V came to 3 bases and at J to 1 base, leaving 4 bases not matched to a gene. DNA of the CDR3: TGTGCCAGCAGCTTTAGGACAGGGTCGAACACTGAAGCTTTCTTT. As protein: CASSFRTGSNTEAFF.

A single count supports this clone. The chain is built from TRBV11-2 and TRBJ1-2; 8 nucleotides align to TRBD1. CDR1 SGHAT and CDR2 FQNNGV come from the germline V gene. The CDR3 covers 14 residues. Trimming removed 4 bases from V and 8 bases from J; junction bases left unmatched: 9. CDR3 in amino acids: CASSSGQARGGYTF. For the CDR3, the DNA is TGTGCCAGCAGCTCGGGACAGGCCAGGGGAGGCTACACCTTC.

There are a few counts of this clone. The chain combines TRBV4-1 with TRBJ1-6; TRBD1 is a possible D gene (6 bases). The length of the CDR3 is 17 residues. Per germline, CDR1 MGHRA and CDR2 YSYEKL. Trimming left V 1 base short and J 4 bases short, with 14 bases between. CDR3 sequence: CASSQAAGGQYNSPLHF. The CDR3 nucleotides are TGCGCCAGCAGCCAAGCTGCGGGAGGACAGTATAATTCACCCCTCCACTTT.

CDR3 residues: CASSQVLGGAETQYF. As DNA, the CDR3 is TGCGCCAGCAGCCAAGTCTTAGGGGGCGCGGAGACCCAGTACTTC. The rearrangement links TRBV4-1 to TRBJ2-5; TRBD1 matches at 7 bases. This CDR3 has 15 amino acids. With V trimmed by 1 base and J by 5 bases, 7 bases remained unmatched. Germline V gene sequence: CDR1 MGHRA, CDR2 YSYEKL.

This clone was counted a single time. The chain employs TRBV12-3 or TRBV12-4 and TRBJ1-3; TRBD1 is a possible D gene (6 bases). The CDR3 runs to 13 residues. The V end lost 3 bases, the J end lost 7 bases, and 10 bases lay between the germline ends. Written as DNA, the CDR3 is TGTGCCAGCAGTTTTGCCCAGGGGAACACCATATATTTT. Amino acid sequence: CASSFAQGNTIYF.

The chain uses TRBV19 and TRBJ1-2, with 8 bases that match TRBD1. Germline CDR1 and CDR2: LNHDA and SQIVND (reference sequence). The CDR3 contains 15 residues. After removal of 7 bases from V and 8 bases from J, the junction contained 15 bases not matched to a gene. CDR3: CASTQPGQALRGYTF. The CDR3 DNA reads TGTGCCAGTACCCAACCGGGACAGGCCCTGAGGGGCTACACCTTC.

V usage is TRBV27 and J usage is TRBJ1-2; TRBD1 aligns across 9 bases. V gave up 3 bases and J gave up 8 bases; unmatched junction bases: 13. This CDR3 comprises 16 residues. The germline CDR1 and CDR2 sequences are MNHEY and SMNVEV (reference sequence). The CDR3 is CASSLVPPRTGDGYTF. The CDR3 DNA is TGTGCCAGCAGTTTGGTCCCTCCCCGGACAGGGGACGGCTACACCTTC.

The V call is TRBV5-1, the J call TRBJ2-2, with D perhaps matching TRBD2 (5 bases). Germline V CDR1 and CDR2: SGHRS, YFSETQ. CDR3 length: 15 amino acids. V lost 0 bases and J 2 bases, leaving 8 bases between the germline ends. CDR3 DNA: TGCGCCAGCAGCTTGGGGACTCCCAACACCGGGGAGCTGTTTTTT. Protein: CASSLGTPNTGELFF.

This chain connects TRBV6-5 to TRBJ1-2, with D perhaps matching TRBD1 (5 bases). CDR3 length equals 15 residues. CDR1 is MNHEY, CDR2 SVGAGI, per germline. With 4 bases removed from V and 2 bases from J, the gap between germline ends came to 14 bases. The CDR3 sequence: CASSSTSGGNYGYTF. As DNA, the CDR3 is TGTGCCAGCAGTTCGACTAGTGGGGGGAACTATGGCTACACCTTC.

V gene TRBV30 combines with J gene TRBJ1-4; D gene uncertain. Per germline, CDR1 GTSNPN and CDR2 SVGIG (reference sequence). V was trimmed by 5 bases and J by 10 bases, leaving 17 bases between them. This CDR3 comprises 13 residues. The CDR3 here is CAWSWSVLGKLFF. CDR3 sequence (DNA): TGTGCCTGGTCTTGGTCGGTCCTCGGAAAACTGTTTTTT.